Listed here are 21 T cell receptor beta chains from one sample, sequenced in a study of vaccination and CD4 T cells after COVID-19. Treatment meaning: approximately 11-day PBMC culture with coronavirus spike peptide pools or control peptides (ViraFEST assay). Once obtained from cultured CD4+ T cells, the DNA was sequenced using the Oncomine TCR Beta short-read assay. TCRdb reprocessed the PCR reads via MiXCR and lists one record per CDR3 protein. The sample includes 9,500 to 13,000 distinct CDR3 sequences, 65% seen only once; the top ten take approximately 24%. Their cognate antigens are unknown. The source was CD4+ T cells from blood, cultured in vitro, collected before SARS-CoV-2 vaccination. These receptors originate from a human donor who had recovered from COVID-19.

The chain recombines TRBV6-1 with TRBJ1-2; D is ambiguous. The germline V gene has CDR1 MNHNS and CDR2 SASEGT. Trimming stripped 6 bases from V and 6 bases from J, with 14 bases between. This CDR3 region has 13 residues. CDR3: CASSQFGANGYTF. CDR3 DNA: TGTGCCAGCAGCCAATTCGGAGCGAATGGCTACACCTTC.

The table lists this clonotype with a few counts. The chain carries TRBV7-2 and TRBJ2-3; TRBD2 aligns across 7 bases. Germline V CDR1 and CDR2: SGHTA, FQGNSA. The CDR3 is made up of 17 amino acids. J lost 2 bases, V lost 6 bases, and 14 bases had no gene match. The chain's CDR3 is CASSSSGDGRTTDTQYF. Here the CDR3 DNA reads TGTGCCAGCAGTTCAAGTGGCGACGGGAGGACCACAGATACGCAGTATTTT. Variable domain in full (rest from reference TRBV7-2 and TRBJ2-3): GAGVSQSPSNKVTEKGKDVELRCDPISGHTALYWYRQSLGQGLEFLIYFQGNSAPDKSGLPSDRFSAERTGGSVSTLTIQRTQQEDSAVYLCASSSSGDGRTTDTQYFGPGTRLTVL.

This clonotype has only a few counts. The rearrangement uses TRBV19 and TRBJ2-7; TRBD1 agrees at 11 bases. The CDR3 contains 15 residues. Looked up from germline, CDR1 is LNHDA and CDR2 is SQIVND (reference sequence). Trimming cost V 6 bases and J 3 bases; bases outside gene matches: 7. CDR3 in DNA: TGTGCCAGTAGCCTAACCGGGACAGGGGGCTACGAGCAGTACTTC. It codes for CASSLTGTGGYEQYF.

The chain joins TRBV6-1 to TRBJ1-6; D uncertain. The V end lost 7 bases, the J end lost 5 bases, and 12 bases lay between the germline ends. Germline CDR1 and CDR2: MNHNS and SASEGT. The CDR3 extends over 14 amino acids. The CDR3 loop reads CASKRELNNSPLHF. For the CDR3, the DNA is TGTGCCAGCAAAAGGGAACTAAATAATTCACCCCTCCACTTT.

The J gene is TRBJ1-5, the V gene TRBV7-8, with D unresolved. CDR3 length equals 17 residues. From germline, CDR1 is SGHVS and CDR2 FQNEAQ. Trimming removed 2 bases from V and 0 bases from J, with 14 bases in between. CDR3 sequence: CASSLFQQDYSNQPQHF. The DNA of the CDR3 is TGTGCCAGCAGCTTATTCCAGCAGGACTATAGCAATCAGCCCCAGCATTTT.

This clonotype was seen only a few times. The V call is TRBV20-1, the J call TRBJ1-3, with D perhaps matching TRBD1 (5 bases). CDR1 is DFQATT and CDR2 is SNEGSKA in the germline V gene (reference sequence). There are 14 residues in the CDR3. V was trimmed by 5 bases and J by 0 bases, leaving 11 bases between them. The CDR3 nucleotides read TGCAGTGCTCTCGACAGTCGCTCTGGAAACACCATATATTTT. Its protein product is CSALDSRSGNTIYF.

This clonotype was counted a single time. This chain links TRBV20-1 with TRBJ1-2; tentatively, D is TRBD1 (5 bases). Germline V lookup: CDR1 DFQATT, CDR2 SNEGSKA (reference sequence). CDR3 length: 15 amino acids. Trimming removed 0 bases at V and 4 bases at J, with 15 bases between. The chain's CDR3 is CSARDGGSSAYGYTF. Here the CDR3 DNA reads TGCAGTGCTAGAGATGGGGGGTCTTCTGCCTATGGCTACACCTTC.

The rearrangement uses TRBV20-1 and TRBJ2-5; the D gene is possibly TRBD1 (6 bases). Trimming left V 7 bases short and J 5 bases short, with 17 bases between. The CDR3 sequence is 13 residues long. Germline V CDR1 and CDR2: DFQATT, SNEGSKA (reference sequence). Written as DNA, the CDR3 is TGCAGTGTCCTGGACAGTCGTAAGGAGACCCAGTACTTC. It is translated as CSVLDSRKETQYF.

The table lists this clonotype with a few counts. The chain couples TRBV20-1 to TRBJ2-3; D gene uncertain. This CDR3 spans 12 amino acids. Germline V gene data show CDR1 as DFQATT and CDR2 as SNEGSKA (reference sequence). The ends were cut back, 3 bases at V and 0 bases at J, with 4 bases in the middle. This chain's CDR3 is CSASGSTDTQYF. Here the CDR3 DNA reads TGCAGTGCTAGCGGGAGCACAGATACGCAGTATTTT.

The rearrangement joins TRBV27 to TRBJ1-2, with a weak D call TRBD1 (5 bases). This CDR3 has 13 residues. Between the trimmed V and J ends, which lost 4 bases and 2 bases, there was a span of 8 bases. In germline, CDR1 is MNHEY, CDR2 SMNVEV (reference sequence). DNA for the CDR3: TGTGCCAGCAGTTCAAACAGGAACTATGGCTACACCTTC. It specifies CASSSNRNYGYTF.

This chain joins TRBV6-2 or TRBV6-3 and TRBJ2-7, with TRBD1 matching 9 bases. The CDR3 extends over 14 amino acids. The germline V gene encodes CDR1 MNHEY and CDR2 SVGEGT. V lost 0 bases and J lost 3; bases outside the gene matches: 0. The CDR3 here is CASSYSTGGYEQYF. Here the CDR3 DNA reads TGTGCCAGCAGTTACTCGACAGGGGGCTACGAGCAGTACTTC.

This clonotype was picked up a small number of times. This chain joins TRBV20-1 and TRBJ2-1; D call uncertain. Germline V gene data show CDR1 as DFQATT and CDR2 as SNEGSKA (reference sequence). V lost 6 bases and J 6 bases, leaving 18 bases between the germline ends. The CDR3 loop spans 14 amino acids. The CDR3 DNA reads TGCAGTGCGAGATCACCGGTTAGTATCAATGAGCAGTTCTTC. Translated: CSARSPVSINEQFF.

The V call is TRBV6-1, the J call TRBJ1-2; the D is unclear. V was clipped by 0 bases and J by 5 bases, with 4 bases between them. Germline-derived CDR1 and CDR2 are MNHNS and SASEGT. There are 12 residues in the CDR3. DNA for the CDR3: TGTGCCAGCAGTGAAGCGCAATATGGCTACACCTTC. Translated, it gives CASSEAQYGYTF.

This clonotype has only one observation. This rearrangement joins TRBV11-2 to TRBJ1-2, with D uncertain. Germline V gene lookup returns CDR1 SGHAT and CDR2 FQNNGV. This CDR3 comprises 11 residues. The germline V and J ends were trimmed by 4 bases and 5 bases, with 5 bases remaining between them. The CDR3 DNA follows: TGTGCCAGCAGCTGGGGTTATGGCTACACCTTC. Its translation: CASSWGYGYTF.

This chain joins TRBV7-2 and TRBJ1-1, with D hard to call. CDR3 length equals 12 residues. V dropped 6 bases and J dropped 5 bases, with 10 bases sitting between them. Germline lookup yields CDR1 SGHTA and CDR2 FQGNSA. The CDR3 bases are TGTGCCAGCAGAAGGCCGCGGACTGAAGCTTTCTTT. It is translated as CASRRPRTEAFF.

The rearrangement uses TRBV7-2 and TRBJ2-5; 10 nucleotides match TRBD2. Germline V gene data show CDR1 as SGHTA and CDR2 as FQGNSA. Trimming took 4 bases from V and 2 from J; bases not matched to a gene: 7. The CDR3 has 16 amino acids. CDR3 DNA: TGTGCCAGCAGCTCAGCGGCTAGCGGGAGTCAAGAGACCCAGTACTTC. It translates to CASSSAASGSQETQYF.

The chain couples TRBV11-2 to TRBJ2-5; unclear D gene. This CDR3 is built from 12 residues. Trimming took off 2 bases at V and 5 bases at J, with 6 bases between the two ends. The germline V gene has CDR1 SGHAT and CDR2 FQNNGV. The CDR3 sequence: CASSLTKETQYF. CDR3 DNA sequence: TGTGCCAGCAGCTTAACCAAGGAGACCCAGTACTTC.

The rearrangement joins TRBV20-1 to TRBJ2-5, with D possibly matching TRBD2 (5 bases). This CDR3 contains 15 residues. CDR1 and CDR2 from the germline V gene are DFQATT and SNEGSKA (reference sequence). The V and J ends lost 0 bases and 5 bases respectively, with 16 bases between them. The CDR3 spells CSARDPGLGKETQYF. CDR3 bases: TGCAGTGCTAGAGACCCAGGACTGGGGAAGGAGACCCAGTACTTC.

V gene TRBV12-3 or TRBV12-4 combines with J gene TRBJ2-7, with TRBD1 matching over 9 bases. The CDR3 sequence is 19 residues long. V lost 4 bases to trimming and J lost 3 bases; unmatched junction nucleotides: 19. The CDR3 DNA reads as TGTGCCAGCAGTTCGATAAGGTTTAAGGGGGACAGGGACTTCTACGAGCAGTACTTC. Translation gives CASSSIRFKGDRDFYEQYF.

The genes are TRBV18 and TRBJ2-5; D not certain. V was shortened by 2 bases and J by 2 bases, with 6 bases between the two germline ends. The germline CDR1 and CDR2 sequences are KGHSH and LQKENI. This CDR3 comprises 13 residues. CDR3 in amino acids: CASSPSRQETQYF. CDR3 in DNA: TGTGCCAGCTCACCATCCAGACAAGAGACCCAGTACTTC. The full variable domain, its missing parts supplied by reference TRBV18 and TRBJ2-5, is NAGVMQNPRHLVRRRGQEARLRCSPMKGHSHVYWYRQLPEEGLKFMVYLQKENIIDESGMPKERFSAEFPKEGPSILRIQQVVRGDSAAYFCASSPSRQETQYFGPGTRLLVL.

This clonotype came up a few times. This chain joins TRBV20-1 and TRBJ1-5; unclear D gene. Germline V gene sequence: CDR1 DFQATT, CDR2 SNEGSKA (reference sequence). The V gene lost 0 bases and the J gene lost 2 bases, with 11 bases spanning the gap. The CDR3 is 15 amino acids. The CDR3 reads CSARDGRVRNQPQHF. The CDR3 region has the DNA TGCAGTGCTAGAGATGGCCGGGTGCGCAATCAGCCCCAGCATTTT.